The entry below describes one T cell receptor beta chain. No cognate antigen has been identified for it. No clone much larger than this one lies a single base away; base qualities are absent. TCRbeta CDR3 regions were amplified from genomic DNA using the immunoSEQ Assay, a bias-controlled multiplex PCR. The paper's processing steps were these. Within the assay, amplification of reference gene primers was used to estimate how many nucleated cells each sample contained. To quantify the absolute abundance of each unique TCRbeta CDR3 rearrangement, sequence reads were collapsed and filtered. For each sample, productive Simpson clonality was calculated as the square root of Simpson's diversity index over productive rearrangements. What TCRdb holds here is the immuneACCESS table cut down to in-frame rearrangements. Part of the clones is not present; checked against another copy, under half of the missing clones reflect an unresolved V gene, and the others are unexplained. For V, J and clone size, that table is used; D and trimming come from the DNA. Recorded for this sample are hundreds of thousands of clones; roughly 90% of them occurred a single time. Clones ranked in the top ten supply under 4% of the sample.

The data are from a study of blood T cell repertoires in COVID-19 (TCRdb year 2020). For the study in its entirety: Samples covering the acute and convalescent phases of COVID-19 were provided by collaborators in the United States, Italy and Spain. The material from the prospective study consisted of cDNA or gDNA derived from T cells, B-cell-depleted T cells, or PBMCs. The dataset comprised deeply sampled blood TCRbeta repertoires from subjects exposed to, actively infected with, or recovered from COVID-19. The repertoires were made available in a free public database intended to serve as a resource for research on the immune response to SARS-CoV-2. The samples were drawn from two sources: the first 160 participants of the ongoing ImmuneRACE study, and approximately 1,300 subjects contributed by 6 global collaborators. A de-identified subject ID, COVID-19 status, age in years and sex were almost always included in the sample metadata. Where HLA class I and class II types were available, the types were taken from metadata supplied by the sample provider, not from assay-based typing.

At one collaborating source in Seattle, patients were enrolled during active infection and were followed longitudinally through the course of disease. The collaborating institutions used their own protocols to collect whole blood in K2EDTA tubes. Collaborator samples were shipped for TCRbeta analysis as frozen whole blood, isolated PBMCs, or DNA extracted from either sample type. The investigation overall reported the following: How much clinical and demographic metadata was included differed by source and by participant, and the metadata was provided uncurated.

The source material was peripheral blood. The TCR originated in a woman in her twenties or thirties with COVID-19, enrolled during active disease.

In nucleotides, the sequence is TGTGCCAGCACCACTGGGACAGAGAGTTCCTATGGCTACACCTTC. This translates into CASTTGTESSYGYTF. This receptor chain uses TRBV28 and TRBJ1-2; the junction holds 7 bases that match TRBD1. The germline V gene encodes CDR1 MDHEN and CDR2 SYDVKM. Trimmed from V: 7 bases; trimmed from J: 4 bases; junction bases lacking a gene match: 12. The CDR3 runs 15 amino acids, cysteine and phenylalanine included. Only the CDR3 region is kept as DNA, spanning 45 bases read in frame from base 1.